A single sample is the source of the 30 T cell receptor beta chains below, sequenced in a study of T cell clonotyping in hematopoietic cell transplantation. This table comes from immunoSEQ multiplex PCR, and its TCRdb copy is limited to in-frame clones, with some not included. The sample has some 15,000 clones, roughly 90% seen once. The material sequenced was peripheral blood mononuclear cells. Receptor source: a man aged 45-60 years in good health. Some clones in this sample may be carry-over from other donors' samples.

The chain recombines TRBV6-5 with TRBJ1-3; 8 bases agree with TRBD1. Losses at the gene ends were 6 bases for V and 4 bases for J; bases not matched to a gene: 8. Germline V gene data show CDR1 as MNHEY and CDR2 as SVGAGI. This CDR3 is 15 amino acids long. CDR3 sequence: CASRSPGGAGNTIYF. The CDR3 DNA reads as TGTGCCAGCAGATCTCCAGGGGGCGCCGGAAACACCATATATTTT.

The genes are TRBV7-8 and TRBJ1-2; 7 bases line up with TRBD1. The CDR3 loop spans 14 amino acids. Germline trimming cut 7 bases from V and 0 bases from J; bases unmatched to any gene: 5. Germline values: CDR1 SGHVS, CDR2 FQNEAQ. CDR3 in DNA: TGTGCCAGCACCCAGGGGGACGCTAACTATGGCTACACCTTC. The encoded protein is CASTQGDANYGYTF.

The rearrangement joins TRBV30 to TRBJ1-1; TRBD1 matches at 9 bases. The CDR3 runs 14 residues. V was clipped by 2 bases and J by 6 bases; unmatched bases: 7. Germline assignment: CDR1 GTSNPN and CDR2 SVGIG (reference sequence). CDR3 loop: CAWSMDRGEPEAFF. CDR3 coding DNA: TGTGCCTGGAGTATGGACAGGGGTGAGCCTGAAGCTTTCTTT.

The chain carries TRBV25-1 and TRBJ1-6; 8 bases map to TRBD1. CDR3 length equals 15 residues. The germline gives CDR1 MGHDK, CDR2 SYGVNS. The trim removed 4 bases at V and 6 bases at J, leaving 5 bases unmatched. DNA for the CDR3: TGTGCCAGCAGTGGGGGGGGACAGGTTAATTCACCCCTCCACTTT. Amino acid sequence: CASSGGGQVNSPLHF.

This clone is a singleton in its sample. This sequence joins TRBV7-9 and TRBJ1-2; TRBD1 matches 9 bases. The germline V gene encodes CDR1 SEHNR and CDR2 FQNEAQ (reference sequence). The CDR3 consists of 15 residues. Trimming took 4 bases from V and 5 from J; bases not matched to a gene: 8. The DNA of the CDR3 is TGTGCCAGCAGCTCCAGGACAGGGGCGAGGTATGGCTACACCTTC. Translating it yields CASSSRTGARYGYTF.

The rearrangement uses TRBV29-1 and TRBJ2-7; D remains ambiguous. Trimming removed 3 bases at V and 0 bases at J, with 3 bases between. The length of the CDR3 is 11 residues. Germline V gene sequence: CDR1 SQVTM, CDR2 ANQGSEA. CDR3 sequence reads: CSVEGSYEQYV. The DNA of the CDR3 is TGCAGCGTTGAGGGCTCCTACGAGCAGTACGTC.

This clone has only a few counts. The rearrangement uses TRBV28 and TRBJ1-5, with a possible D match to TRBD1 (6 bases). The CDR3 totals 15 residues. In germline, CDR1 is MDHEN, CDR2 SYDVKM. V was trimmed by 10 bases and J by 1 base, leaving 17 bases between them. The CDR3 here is CATSGEGGSNQPQHF. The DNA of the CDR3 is TGTGCCACCTCTGGGGAAGGGGGGAGCAATCAGCCCCAGCATTTT.

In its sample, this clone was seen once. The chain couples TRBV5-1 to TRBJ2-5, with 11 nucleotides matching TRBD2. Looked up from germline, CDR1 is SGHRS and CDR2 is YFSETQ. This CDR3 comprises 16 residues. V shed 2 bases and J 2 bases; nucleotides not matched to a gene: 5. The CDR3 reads CASSLLTSGDQETQYF. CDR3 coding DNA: TGCGCCAGCAGCTTACTGACTAGCGGGGATCAAGAGACCCAGTACTTC.

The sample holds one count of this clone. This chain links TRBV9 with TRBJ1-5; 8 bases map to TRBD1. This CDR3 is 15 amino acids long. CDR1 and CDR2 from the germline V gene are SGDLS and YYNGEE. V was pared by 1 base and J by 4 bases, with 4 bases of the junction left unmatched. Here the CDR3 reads CASSVRRGQNQPQHF. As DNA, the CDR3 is TGTGCCAGCAGCGTACGCAGGGGGCAGAATCAGCCCCAGCATTTT.

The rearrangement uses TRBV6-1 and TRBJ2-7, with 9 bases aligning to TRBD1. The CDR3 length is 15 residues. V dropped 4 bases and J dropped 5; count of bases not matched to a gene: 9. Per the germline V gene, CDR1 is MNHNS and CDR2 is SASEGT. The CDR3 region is CASSGGDRGNHEQYF. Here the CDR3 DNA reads TGTGCCAGCAGTGGGGGAGACAGGGGGAACCACGAGCAGTACTTC.

This CDR3 reads CASSQGNYGYTF. CDR3 DNA sequence: TGTGCCAGCAGCCAGGGGAACTATGGCTACACCTTC. V usage is TRBV14 and J usage is TRBJ1-2; D remains unclear. This CDR3 has 12 residues. CDR1 SGHDN and CDR2 FVKESK come from the germline V gene. V lost 3 bases, J lost 2 bases, and 4 bases lay in between.

In DNA, the CDR3 is TGTGCCAGCAGCGGCCTGGGAACAACTAATGAAAAACTGTTTTTT. This gives the protein CASSGLGTTNEKLFF. The chain has TRBV9 and TRBJ1-4; D call uncertain. Germline V gene lookup returns CDR1 SGDLS and CDR2 YYNGEE. Deletions cut 3 bases from V and 0 bases from J, with 9 bases between. The length of the CDR3 is 15 residues.

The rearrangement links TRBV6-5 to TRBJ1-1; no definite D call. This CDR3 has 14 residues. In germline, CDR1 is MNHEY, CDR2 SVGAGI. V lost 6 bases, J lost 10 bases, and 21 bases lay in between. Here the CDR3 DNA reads TGTGCCAGCAGGATCGACGCAGTGCCCGAGGTAGCTTTCTTT. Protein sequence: CASRIDAVPEVAFF.

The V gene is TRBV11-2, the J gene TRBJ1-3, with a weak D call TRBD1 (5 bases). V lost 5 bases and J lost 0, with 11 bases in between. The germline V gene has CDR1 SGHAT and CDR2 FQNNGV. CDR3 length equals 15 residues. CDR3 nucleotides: TGTGCCAGCAGCCCCGGGACGGACTCTGGAAACACCATATATTTT. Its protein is CASSPGTDSGNTIYF.

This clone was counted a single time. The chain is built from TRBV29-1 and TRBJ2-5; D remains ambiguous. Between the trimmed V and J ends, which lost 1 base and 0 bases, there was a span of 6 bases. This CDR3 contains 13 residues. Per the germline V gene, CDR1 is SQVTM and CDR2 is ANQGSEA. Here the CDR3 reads CSVEGGNQETQYF. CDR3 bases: TGCAGCGTTGAAGGAGGCAACCAAGAGACCCAGTACTTC.

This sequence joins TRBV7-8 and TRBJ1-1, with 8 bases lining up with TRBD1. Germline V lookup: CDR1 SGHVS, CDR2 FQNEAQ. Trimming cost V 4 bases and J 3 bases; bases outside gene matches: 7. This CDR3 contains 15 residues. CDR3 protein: CASSSKDRAYTEAFF. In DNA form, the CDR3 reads TGTGCCAGCAGCTCCAAGGACAGGGCGTACACTGAAGCTTTCTTT.

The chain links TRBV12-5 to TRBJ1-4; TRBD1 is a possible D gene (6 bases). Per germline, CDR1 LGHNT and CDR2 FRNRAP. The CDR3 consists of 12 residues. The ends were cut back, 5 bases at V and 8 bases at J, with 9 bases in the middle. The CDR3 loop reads CASGHRVEKLFF. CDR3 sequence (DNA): TGTGCTAGTGGTCACAGGGTGGAAAAACTGTTTTTT.

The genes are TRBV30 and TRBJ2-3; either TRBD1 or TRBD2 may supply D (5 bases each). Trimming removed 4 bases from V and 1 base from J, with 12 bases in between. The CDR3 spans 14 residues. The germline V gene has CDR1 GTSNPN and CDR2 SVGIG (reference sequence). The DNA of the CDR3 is TGTGCCTGGAACAGACAGAGGGGCACAGATACGCAGTATTTT. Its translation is CAWNRQRGTDTQYF. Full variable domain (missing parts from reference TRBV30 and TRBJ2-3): SQTIHQWPATLVQPVGSPLSLECTVEGTSNPNLYWYRQAAGRGLQLLFYSVGIGQISSEVPQNLSASRPQDRQFILSSKKLLLSDSGFYLCAWNRQRGTDTQYFGPGTRLTVL.

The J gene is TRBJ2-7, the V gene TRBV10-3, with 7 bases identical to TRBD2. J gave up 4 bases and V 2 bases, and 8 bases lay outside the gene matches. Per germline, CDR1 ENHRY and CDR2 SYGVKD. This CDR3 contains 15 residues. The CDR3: CAISEGGSGNYEQYF. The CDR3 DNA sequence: TGTGCCATCAGTGAGGGAGGCAGCGGGAATTACGAGCAGTACTTC.

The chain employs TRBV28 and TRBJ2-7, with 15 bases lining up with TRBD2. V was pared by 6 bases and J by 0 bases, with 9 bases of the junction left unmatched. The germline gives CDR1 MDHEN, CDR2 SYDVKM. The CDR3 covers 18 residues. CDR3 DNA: TGTGCCAGCAGCCCGGGACTAGCGGGGGGCATCAGCTCCTACGAGCAGTACTTC. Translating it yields CASSPGLAGGISSYEQYF.

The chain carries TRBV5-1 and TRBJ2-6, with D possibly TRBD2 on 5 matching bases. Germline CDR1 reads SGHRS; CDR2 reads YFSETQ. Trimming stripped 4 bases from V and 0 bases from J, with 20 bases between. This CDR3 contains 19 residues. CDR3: CASSPHSEGLSSGANVLTF. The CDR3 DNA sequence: TGCGCCAGCAGCCCCCACAGTGAGGGTCTAAGCTCTGGGGCCAACGTCCTGACTTTC.

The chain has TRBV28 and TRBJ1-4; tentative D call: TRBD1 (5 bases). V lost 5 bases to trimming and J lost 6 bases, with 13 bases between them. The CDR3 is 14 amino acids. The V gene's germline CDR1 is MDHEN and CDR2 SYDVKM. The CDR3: CASSVPGRYEKLFF. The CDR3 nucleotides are TGTGCCAGCAGTGTCCCGGGACGCTATGAAAAACTGTTTTTT.

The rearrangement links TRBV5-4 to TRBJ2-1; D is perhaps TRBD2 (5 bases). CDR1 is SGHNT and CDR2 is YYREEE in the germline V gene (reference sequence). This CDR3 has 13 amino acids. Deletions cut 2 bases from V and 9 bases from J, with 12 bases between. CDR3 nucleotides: TGTGCCAGCAGCTTATCGTCTCGGGGTGAGCAGTTCTTC. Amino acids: CASSLSSRGEQFF.

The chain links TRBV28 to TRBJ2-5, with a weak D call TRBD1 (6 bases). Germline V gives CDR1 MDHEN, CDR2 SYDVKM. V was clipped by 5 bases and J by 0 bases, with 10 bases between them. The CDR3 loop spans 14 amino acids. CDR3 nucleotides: TGTGCCAGCAGTGGGGGCCAGTACCAAGAGACCCAGTACTTC. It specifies CASSGGQYQETQYF.

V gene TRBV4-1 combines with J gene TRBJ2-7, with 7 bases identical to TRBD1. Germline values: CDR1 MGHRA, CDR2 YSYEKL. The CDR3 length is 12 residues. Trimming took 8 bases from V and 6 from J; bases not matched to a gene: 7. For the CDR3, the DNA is TGCGCCAGCGGGCAGACAGGGTTCGAGCAGTACTTC. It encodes CASGQTGFEQYF.

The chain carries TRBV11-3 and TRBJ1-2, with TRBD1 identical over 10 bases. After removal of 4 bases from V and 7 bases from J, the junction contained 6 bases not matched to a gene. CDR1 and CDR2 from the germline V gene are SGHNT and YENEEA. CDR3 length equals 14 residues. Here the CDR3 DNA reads TGTGCCAGCAGCTCCGACAGGGGGCCCAGTGGCTACACCTTC. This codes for CASSSDRGPSGYTF. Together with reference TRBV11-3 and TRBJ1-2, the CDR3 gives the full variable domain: EAGVVQSPRYKIIEKKQPVAFWCNPISGHNTLYWYLQNLGQGPELLIRYENEEAVDDSQLPKDRFSAERLKGVDSTLKIQPAELGDSAVYLCASSSDRGPSGYTFGSGTRLTVV.

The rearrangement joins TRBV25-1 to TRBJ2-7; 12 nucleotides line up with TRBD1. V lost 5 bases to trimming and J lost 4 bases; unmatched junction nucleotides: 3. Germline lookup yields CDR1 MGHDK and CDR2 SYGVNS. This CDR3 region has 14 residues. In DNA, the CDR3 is TGTGCCAGCAGTCAGGGACAGGGGGCTTACGAGCAGTACTTC. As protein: CASSQGQGAYEQYF.

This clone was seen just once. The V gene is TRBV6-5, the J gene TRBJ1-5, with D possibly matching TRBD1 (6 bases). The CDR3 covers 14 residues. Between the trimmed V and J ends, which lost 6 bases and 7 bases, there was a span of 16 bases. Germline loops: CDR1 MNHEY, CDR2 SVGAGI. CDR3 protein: CASRPYRVGQPQHF. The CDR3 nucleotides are TGTGCCAGCAGGCCCTACAGGGTCGGGCAGCCCCAGCATTTT.

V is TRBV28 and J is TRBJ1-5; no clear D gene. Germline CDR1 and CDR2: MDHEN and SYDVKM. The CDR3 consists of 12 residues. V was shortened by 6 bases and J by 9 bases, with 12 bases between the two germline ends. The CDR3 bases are TGTGCCAGCAGCCGGGTTTTTTCGCCCCAGCATTTT. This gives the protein CASSRVFSPQHF.

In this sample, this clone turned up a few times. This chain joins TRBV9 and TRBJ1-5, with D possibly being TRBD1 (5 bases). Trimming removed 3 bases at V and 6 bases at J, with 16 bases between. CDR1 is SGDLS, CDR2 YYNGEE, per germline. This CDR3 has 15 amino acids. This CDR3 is CASSASTGLGQPQHF. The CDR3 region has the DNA TGTGCCAGCAGCGCCTCTACAGGATTGGGTCAGCCCCAGCATTTT.